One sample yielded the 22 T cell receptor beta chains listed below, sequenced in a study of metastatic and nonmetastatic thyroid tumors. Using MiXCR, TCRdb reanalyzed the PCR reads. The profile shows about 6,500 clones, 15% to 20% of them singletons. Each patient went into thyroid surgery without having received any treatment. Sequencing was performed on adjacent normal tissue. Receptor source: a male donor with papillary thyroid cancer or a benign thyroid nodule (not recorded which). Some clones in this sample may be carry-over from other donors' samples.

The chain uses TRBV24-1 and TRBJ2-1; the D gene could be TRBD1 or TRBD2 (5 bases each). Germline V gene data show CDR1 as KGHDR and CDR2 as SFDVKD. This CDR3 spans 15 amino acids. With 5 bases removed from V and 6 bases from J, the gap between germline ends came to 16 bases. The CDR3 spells CATSVETGTSNEQFF. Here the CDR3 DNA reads TGTGCCACCAGTGTCGAGACCGGGACCAGCAATGAGCAGTTCTTC.

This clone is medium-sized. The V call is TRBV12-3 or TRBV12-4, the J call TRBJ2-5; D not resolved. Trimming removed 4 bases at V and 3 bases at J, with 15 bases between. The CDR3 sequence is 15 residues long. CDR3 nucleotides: TGTGCCAGCAGTTCCCTCAGCAGGCCCGAAGAGACCCAGTACTTC. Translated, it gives CASSSLSRPEETQYF.

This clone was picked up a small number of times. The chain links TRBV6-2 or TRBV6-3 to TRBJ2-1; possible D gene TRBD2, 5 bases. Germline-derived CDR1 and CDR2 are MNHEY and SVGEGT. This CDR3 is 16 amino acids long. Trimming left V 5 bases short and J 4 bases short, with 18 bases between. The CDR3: CASSPERDDVYNEQFF. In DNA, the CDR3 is TGTGCCAGCAGTCCCGAACGGGATGACGTTTACAATGAGCAGTTCTTC.

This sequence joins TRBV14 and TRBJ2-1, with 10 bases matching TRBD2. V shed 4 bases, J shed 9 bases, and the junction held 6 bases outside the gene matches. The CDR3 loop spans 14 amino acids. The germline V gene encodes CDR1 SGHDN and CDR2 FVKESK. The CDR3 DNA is TGTGCCAGCAGCCCAGGACTAGCGGAAATTGAGCAGTTCTTC. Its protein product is CASSPGLAEIEQFF.

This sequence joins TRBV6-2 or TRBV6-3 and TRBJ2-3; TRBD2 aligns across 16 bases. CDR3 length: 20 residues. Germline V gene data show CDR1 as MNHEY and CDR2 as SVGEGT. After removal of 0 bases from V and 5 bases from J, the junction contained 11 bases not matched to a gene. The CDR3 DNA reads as TGTGCCAGCAGTTACTCGATCTGGGGACTAGCGGGAGGGCCGGGAGATACGCAGTATTTT. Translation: CASSYSIWGLAGGPGDTQYF.

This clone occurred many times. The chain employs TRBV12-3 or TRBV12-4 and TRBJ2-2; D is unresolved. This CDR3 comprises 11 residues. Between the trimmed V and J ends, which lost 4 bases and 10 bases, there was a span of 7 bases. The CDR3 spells CASSSPEELFF. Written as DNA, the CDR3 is TGTGCCAGCAGTTCTCCCGAGGAGCTGTTTTTT.

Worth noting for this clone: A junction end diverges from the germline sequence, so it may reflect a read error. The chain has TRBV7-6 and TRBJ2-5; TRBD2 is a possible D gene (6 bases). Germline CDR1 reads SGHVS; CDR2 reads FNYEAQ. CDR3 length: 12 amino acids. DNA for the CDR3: TGTGCCAGCAGCTCAGGACTACCAGGGAAGTTCTTC. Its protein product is CASSSGLPGKFF.

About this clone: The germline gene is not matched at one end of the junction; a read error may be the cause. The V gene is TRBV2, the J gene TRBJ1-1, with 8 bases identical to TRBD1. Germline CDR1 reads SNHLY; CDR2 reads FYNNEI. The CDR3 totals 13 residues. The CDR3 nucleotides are TGTGCCAACAGTGGACAGGGTGGGACTGAAGCTTTCTTT. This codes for CANSGQGGTEAFF.

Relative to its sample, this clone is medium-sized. CDR3 coding DNA: TGTGCCTGGAGTGTACTTTCCGGCGACAGGGGCTCCTACGAGCAGTACTTC. It translates to CAWSVLSGDRGSYEQYF. V usage is TRBV30 and J usage is TRBJ2-7, with 8 bases identical to TRBD1. The CDR3 has 17 amino acids. Per the germline V gene, CDR1 is GTSNPN and CDR2 is SVGIG (reference sequence). J lost 0 bases, V lost 0 bases, and 10 bases had no gene match.

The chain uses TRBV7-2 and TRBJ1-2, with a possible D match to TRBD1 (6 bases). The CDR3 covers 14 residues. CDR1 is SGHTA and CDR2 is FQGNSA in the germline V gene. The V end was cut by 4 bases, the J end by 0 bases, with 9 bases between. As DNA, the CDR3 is TGTGCCAGCAGCTCCCAGGGGACTAACTATGGCTACACCTTC. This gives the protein CASSSQGTNYGYTF.

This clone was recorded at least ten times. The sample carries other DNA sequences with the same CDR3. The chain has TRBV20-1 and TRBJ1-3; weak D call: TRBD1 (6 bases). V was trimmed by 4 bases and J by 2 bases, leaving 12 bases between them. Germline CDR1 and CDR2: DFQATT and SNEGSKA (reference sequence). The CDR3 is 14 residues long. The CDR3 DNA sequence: TGCAGTGCTAATGGGGCAGGGGCTGGAAACACCATATATTTT. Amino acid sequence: CSANGAGAGNTIYF.

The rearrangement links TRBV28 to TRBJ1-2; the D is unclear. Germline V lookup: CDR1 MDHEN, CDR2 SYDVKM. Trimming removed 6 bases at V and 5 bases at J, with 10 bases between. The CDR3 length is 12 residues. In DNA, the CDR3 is TGTGCCAGCAGCCCAGACCAATATGGCTACACCTTC. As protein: CASSPDQYGYTF.

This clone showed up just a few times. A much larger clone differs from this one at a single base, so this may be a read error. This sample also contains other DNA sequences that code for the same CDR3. The CDR3 sequence: CASSPTRSGTGELFF. DNA of the CDR3: TGTGCCAGCAGCCCAACCCGGAGTGGCACCGGGGAGCTGTTTTTT. The chain links TRBV3-1 to TRBJ2-2, with D uncertain. This CDR3 is 15 amino acids long. CDR1 is LGHDT, CDR2 YNNKEL, per germline (reference sequence). The germline V and J ends were trimmed by 4 bases and 4 bases, with 13 bases remaining between them.

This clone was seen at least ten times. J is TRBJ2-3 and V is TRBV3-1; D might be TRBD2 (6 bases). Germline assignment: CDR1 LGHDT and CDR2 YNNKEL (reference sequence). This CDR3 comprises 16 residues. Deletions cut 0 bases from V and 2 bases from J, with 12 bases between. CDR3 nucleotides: TGTGCCAGCAGCCAAGACTCCAGCGGGTACACAGATACGCAGTATTTT. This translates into CASSQDSSGYTDTQYF.

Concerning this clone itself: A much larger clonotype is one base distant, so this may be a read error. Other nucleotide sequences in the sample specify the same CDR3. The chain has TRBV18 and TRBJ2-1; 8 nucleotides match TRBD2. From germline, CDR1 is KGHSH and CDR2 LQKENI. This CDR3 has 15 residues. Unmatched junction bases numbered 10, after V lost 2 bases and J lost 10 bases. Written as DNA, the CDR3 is TGTGCCAGCTCACCAAGGCCGGGACTAGATAACGAGCAGTTCTTC. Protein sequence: CASSPRPGLDNEQFF. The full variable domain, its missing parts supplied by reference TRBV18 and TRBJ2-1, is NAGVMQNPRHLVRRRGQEARLRCSPMKGHSHVYWYRQLPEEGLKFMVYLQKENIIDESGMPKERFSAEFPKEGPSILRIQQVVRGDSAAYFCASSPRPGLDNEQFFGPGTRLTVL.

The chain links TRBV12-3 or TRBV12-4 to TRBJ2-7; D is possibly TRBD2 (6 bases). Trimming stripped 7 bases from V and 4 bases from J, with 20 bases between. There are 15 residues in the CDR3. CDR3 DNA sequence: TGTGCCAGCACCCCCCGGAGGAGCGGGCTTTACGAGCAGTACTTC. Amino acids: CASTPRRSGLYEQYF.

The CDR3 here is CASADTLANEQFF. The DNA for the CDR3 is TGTGCCAGCGCTGACACCCTAGCGAATGAGCAGTTCTTC. V is TRBV9 and J is TRBJ2-1; D is perhaps TRBD2 (6 bases). This CDR3 comprises 13 residues. CDR1 is SGDLS, CDR2 YYNGEE, per germline. Trimming stripped 7 bases from V and 7 bases from J, with 15 bases between.

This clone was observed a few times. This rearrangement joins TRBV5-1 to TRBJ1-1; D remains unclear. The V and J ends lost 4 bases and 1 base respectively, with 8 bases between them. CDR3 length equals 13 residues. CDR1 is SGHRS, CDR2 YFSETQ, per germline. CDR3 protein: CASSLDSNTEAFF. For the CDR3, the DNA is TGCGCCAGCAGCCTGGACTCGAACACTGAAGCTTTCTTT.

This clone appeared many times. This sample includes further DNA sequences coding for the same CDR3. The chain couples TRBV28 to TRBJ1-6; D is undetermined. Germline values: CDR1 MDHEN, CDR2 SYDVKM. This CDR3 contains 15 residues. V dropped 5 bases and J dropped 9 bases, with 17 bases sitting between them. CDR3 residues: CASSPILGEGSPLHF. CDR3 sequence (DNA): TGTGCCAGCAGTCCAATTCTGGGAGAGGGTTCACCCCTCCACTTT.

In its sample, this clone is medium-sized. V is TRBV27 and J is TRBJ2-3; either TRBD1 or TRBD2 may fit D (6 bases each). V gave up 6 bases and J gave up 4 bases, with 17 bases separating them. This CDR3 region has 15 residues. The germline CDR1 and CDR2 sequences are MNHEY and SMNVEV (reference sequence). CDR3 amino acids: CASRLRGGLADTQYF. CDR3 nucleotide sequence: TGTGCCAGCAGACTTCGAGGGGGGCTGGCAGATACGCAGTATTTT.

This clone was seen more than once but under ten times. DNA for the CDR3: TGTGCCAGCAGTACTCCGGGACAGCAGGATTCACCCCTCCACTTT. Translated: CASSTPGQQDSPLHF. The J gene is TRBJ1-6, the V gene TRBV6-6, with TRBD1 matching over 7 bases. Germline values: CDR1 MNHNY, CDR2 SVGAGI (reference sequence). The trim removed 5 bases at V and 8 bases at J, leaving 9 bases unmatched. The CDR3 covers 15 residues.

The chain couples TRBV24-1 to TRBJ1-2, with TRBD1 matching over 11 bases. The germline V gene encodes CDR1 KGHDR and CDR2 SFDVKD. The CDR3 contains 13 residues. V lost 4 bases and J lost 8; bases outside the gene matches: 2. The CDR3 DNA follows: TGTGCCACCAGTGACGGGACAGGGGGAGGCTACACCTTC. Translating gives CATSDGTGGGYTF.